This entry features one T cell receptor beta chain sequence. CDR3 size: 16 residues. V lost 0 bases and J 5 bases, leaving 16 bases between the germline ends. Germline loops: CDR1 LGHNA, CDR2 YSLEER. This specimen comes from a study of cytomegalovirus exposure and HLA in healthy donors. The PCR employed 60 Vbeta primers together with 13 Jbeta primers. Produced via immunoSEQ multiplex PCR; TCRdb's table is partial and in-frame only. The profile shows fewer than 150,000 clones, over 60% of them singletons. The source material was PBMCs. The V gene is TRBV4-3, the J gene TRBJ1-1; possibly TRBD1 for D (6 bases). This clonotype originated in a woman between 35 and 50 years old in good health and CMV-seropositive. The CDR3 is CASSQDLRARGTEAFF. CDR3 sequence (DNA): TGCGCCAGCAGCCAAGATCTGAGGGCGAGGGGGACTGAAGCTTTCTTT.